This T cell receptor (beta chain) was observed in a study of T cell repertoires in cytomegalovirus infection. Across the study: Evidence of both CMV infection and a matching HLA type came from public TCR beta signatures.

TCRdb fed the reads into MiXCR, producing one record per CDR3 protein. The sample holds under 600,000 distinct CDR3 sequences, approximately 17% seen once. This clonotype was seen many times. Its antigen is undetermined. V was pared by 0 bases and J by 7 bases, with 10 bases between. This CDR3 spans 14 amino acids. CDR1 and CDR2 (germline): SGHTA, FQGTGA. Broader study findings: Clonotypes of TCR beta that were HLA-C-restricted and CMV-specific dominated the ex vivo response. Using cumulative public TCR beta family frequency, the authors identified those who carried CMV together with the relevant HLA.

The chain has TRBV7-3 and TRBJ2-1; D is possibly TRBD1 (5 bases). The TCR comes from a human donor in good health (CMV status not recorded). Some clones in this sample may be carry-over from other donors' samples. The sample was CD8+ T cells from PBMCs. CDR3 in DNA: TGTGCCAGCAGCTTAACAGGGGCGGAGAATGAGCAGTTCTTC. It yields the protein CASSLTGAENEQFF.